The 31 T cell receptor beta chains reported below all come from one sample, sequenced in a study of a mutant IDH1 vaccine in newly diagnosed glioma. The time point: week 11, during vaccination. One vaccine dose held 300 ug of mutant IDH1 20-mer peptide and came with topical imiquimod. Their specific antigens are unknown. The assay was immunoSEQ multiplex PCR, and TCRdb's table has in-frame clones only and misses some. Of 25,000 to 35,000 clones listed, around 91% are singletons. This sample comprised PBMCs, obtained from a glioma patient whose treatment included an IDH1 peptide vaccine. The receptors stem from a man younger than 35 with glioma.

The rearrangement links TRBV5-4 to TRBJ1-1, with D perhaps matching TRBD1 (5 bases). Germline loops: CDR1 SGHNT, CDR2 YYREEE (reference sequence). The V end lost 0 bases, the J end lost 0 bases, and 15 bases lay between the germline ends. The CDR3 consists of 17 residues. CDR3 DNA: TGTGCCAGCAGCTTGGGTTTAATGGGGGAAATGAACACTGAAGCTTTCTTT. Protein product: CASSLGLMGEMNTEAFF.

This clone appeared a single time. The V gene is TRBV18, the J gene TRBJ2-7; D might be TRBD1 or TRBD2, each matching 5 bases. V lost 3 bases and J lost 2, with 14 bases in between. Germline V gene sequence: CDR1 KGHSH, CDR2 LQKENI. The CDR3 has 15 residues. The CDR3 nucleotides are TGTGCCAGCTCACCCACCGGGGCCGGCCCCTACGAGCAGTACTTC. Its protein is CASSPTGAGPYEQYF.

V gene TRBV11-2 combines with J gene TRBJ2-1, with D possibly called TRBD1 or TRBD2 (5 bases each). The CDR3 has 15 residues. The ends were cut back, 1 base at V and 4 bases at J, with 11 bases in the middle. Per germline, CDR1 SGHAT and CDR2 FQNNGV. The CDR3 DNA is TGTGCCAGCAGCTTAGCGGGAAGGGGATACAATGAGCAGTTCTTC. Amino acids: CASSLAGRGYNEQFF.

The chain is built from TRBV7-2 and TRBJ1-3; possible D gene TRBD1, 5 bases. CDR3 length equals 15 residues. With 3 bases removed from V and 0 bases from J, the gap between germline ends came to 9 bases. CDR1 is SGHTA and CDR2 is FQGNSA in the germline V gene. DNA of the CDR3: TGTGCCAGCAGCTTCCGGGGCTCCTCTGGAAACACCATATATTTT. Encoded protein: CASSFRGSSGNTIYF.

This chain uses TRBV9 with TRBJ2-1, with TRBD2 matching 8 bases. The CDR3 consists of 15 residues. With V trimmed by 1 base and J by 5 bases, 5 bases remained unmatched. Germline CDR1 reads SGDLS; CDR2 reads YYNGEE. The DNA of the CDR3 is TGTGCCAGCAGCGTATCGGTAGCGGGGAACAATGAGCAGTTCTTC. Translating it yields CASSVSVAGNNEQFF.

CDR3 loop: CASSSGDFNYGYTF. The DNA for the CDR3 is TGTGCCAGCAGCTCAGGGGATTTCAACTATGGCTACACCTTC. The J gene is TRBJ1-2, the V gene TRBV7-9; D may be TRBD1 (6 bases). CDR1 SEHNR and CDR2 FQNEAQ come from the germline V gene (reference sequence). CDR3 length: 14 amino acids. V dropped 4 bases and J dropped 2 bases, with 11 bases sitting between them.

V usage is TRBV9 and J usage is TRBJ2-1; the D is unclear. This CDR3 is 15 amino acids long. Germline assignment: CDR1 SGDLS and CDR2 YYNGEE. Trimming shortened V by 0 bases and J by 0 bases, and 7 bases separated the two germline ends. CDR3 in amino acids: CASSVDSSSYNEQFF. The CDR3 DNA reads TGTGCCAGCAGCGTAGACAGTAGCTCCTACAATGAGCAGTTCTTC.

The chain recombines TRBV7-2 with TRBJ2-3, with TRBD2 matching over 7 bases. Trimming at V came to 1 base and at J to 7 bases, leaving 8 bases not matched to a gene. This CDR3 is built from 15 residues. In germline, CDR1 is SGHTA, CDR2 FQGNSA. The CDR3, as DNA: TGTGCCAGCAGCTTAGTACCGGGAGGAGGGAATACGCAGTATTTT. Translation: CASSLVPGGGNTQYF.

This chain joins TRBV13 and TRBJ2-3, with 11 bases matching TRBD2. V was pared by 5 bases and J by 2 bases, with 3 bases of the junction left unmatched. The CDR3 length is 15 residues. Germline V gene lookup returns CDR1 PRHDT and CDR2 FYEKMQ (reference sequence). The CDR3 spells CASSEGLADTDTQYF. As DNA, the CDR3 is TGTGCCAGCAGCGAGGGACTAGCGGACACAGATACGCAGTATTTT. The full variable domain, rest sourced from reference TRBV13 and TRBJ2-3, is AAGVIQSPRHLIKEKRETATLKCYPIPRHDTVYWYQQGPGQDPQFLISFYEKMQSDKGSIPDRFSAQQFSDYHSELNMSSLELGDSALYFCASSEGLADTDTQYFGPGTRLTVL.

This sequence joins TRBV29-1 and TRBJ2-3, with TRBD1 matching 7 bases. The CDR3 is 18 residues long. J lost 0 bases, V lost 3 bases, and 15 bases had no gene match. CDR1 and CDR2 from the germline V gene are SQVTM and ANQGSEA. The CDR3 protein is CSVDRPGQLFSSTDTQYF. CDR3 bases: TGCAGCGTTGATCGTCCGGGACAGCTATTTTCTAGCACAGATACGCAGTATTTT.

CDR3 nucleotides: TGTGCCAGCAGTTACGCCGCCGGGACAGGTCCCGGGGAGCTGTTTTTT. This gives the protein CASSYAAGTGPGELFF. The chain has TRBV6-6 and TRBJ2-2; TRBD1 agrees at 8 bases. This CDR3 is built from 16 residues. V was pared by 2 bases and J by 6 bases, with 8 bases of the junction left unmatched. CDR1 MNHNY and CDR2 SVGAGI come from the germline V gene (reference sequence).

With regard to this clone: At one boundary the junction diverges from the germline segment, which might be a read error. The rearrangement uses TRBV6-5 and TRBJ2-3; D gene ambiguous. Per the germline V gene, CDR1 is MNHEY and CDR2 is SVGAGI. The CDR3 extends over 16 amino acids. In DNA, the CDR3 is TGTACCAGCAGTTACTTTGGCTCCTTCGGCACAGATACGCAGTATTTT. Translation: CTSSYFGSFGTDTQYF.

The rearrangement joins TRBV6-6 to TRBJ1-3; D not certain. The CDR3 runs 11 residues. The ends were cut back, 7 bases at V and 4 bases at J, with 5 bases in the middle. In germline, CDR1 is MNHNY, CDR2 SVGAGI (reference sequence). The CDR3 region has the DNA TGTGCCAGCATCATGGGAAACACCATATATTTT. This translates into CASIMGNTIYF.

This CDR3 reads CASRTSNEKLFF. Here the CDR3 DNA reads TGTGCCAGCAGGACGTCTAATGAAAAACTGTTTTTT. The chain recombines TRBV28 with TRBJ1-4; D remains unclear. V was cut by 6 bases and J by 3 bases, with 5 bases left in between. CDR3 length: 12 amino acids. Germline loops: CDR1 MDHEN, CDR2 SYDVKM.

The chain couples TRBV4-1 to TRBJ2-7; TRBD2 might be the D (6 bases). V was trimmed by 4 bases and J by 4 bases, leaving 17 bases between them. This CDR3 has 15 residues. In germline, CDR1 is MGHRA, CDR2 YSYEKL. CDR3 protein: CASSPRDGGGYEQYF. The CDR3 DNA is TGCGCCAGCAGCCCAAGGGACGGAGGAGGGTACGAGCAGTACTTC.

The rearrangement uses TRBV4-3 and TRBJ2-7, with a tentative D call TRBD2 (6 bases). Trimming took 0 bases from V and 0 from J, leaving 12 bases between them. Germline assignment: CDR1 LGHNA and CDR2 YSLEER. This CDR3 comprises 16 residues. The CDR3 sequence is CASSQDLGGVSYEQYF. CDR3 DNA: TGCGCCAGCAGCCAAGATCTTGGCGGGGTCTCCTACGAGCAGTACTTC.

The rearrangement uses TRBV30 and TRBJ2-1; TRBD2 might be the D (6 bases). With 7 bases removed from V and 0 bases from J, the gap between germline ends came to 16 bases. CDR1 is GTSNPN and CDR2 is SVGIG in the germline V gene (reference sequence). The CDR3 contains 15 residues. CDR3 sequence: CASRAGSRSYNEQFF. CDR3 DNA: TGTGCCTCTCGGGCCGGGAGCCGCTCCTACAATGAGCAGTTCTTC.

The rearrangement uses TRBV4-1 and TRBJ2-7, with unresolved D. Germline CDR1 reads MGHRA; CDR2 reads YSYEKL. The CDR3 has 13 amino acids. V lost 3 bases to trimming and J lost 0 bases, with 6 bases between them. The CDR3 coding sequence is TGCGCCAGCAGCCACCCCAGCTCCTACGAGCAGTACTTC. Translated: CASSHPSSYEQYF.

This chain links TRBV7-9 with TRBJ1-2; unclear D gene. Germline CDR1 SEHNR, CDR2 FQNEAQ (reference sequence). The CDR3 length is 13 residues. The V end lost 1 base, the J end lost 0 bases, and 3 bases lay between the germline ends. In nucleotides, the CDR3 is TGTGCCAGCAGCTTAGGCCCTAACTATGGCTACACCTTC. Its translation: CASSLGPNYGYTF.

As DNA, the CDR3 is TGTGCCAGCAGCTTGGGAACAGGGACCTACGAGCAGTACTTC. It translates to CASSLGTGTYEQYF. V is TRBV5-5 and J is TRBJ2-7; D might be TRBD1 (6 bases). Germline values: CDR1 SGHKS, CDR2 YYEKEE (reference sequence). V was shortened by 0 bases and J by 2 bases, with 9 bases between the two germline ends. The length of the CDR3 is 14 residues.

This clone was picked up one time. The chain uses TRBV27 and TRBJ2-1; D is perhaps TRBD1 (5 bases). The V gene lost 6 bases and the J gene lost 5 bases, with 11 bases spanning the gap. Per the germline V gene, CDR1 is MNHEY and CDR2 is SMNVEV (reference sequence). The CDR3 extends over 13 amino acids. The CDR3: CASRYTGDNEQFF. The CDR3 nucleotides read TGTGCCAGCAGGTATACAGGCGACAATGAGCAGTTCTTC.

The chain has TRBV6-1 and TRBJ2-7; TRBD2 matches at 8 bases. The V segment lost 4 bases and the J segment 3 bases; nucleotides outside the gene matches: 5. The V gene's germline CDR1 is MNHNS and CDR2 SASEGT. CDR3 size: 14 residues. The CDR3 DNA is TGTGCCAGCAGTGCGGCTAGCGGGTACTACGAGCAGTACTTC. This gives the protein CASSAASGYYEQYF.

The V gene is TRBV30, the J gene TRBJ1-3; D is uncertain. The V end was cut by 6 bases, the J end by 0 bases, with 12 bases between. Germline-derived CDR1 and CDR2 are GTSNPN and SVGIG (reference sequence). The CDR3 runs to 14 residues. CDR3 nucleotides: TGTGCCTGCCCCGACACGAGCTCTGGAAACACCATATATTTT. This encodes CACPDTSSGNTIYF.

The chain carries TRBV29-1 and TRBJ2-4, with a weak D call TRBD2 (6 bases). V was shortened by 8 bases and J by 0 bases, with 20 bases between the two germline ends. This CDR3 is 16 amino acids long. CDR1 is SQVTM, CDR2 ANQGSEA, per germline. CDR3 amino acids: CSISRYSGLAKNIQYF. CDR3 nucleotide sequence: TGCAGCATATCAAGGTATAGCGGACTAGCCAAAAACATTCAGTACTTC.

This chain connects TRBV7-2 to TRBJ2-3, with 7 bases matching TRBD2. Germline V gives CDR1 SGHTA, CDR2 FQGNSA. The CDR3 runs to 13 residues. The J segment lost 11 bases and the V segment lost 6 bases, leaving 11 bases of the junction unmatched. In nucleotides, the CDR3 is TGTGCCAGCAGGGGAGGGCCGGGCTGGGAGCAGTATTTT. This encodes CASRGGPGWEQYF.

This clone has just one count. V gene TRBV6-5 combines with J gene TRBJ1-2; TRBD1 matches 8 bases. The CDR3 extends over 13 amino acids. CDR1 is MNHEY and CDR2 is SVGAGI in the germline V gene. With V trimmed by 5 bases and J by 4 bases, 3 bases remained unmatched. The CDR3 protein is CASSRTGIYGYTF. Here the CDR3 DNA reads TGTGCCAGCAGTCGGACAGGGATCTATGGCTACACCTTC.

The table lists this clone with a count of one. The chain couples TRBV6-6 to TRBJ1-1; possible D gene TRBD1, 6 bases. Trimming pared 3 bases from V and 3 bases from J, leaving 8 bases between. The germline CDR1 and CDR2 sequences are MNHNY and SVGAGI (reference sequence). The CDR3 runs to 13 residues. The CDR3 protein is CASSYRGDTEAFF. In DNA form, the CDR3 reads TGTGCCAGCAGTTATAGGGGGGACACTGAAGCTTTCTTT.

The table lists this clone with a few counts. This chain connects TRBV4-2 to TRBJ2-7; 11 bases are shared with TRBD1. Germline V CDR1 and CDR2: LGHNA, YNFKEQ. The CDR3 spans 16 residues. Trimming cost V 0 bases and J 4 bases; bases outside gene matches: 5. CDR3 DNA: TGTGCCAGCAGCCAAGATAGGGGGGACAGGGGGTACGAGCAGTACTTC. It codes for CASSQDRGDRGYEQYF.

The CDR3 protein is CAWVPGGLSSYEQYF. For the CDR3, the DNA is TGTGCCTGGGTTCCCGGAGGGCTTTCCTCCTACGAGCAGTACTTC. The V call is TRBV30, the J call TRBJ2-7; D possibly corresponds to TRBD2 (6 bases). The V end was cut by 5 bases, the J end by 0 bases, with 17 bases between. Germline V gene data show CDR1 as GTSNPN and CDR2 as SVGIG (reference sequence). The CDR3 has 15 amino acids.

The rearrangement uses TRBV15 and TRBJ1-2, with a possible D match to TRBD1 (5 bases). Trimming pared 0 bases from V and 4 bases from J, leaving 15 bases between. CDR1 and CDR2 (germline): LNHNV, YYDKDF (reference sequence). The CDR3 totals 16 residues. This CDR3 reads CATSRDESGLPYGYTF. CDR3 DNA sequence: TGTGCCACCAGCAGAGATGAGTCAGGGCTACCCTATGGCTACACCTTC.

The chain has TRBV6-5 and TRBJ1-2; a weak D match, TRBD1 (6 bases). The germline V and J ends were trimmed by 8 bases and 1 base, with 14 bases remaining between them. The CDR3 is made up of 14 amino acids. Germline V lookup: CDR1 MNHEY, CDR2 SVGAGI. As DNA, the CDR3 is TGTGCCAGCGGTAGTTACAGGGATAACTATGGCTACACCTTC. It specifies CASGSYRDNYGYTF.